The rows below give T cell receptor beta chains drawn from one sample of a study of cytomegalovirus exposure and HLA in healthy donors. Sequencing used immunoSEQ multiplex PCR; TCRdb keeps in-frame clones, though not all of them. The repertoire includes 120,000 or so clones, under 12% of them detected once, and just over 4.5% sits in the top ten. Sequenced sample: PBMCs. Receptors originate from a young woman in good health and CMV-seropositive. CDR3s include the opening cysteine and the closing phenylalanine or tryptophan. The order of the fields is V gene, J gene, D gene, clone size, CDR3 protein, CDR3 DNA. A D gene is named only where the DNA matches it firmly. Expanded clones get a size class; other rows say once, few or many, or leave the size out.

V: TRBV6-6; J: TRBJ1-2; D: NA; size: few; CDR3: CASSRTAQGYTF; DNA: TGTGCCAGCAGCCGGACTGCGCAGGGCTACACCTTC
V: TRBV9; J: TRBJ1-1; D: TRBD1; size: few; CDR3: CAFEWDRVTEAFF; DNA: TGTGCCTTTGAATGGGACAGGGTCACTGAAGCTTTCTTT
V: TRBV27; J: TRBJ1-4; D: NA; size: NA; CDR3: CASSQTVNNEKLFF; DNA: TGTGCCAGCAGTCAGACAGTGAATAATGAAAAACTGTTTTTT
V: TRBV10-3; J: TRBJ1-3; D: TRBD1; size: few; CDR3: CAISEVDRVDFSGNTIYF; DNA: TGTGCCATCAGTGAAGTGGACAGGGTTGATTTCTCTGGAAACACCATATATTTT
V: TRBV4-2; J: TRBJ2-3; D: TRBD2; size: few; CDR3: CASSQDRAGGADTQYF; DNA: TGTGCCAGCAGCCAAGATCGAGCGGGAGGCGCAGATACGCAGTATTTT
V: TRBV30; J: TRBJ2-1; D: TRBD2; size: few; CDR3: CAWTSGLARNEQFF; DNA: TGTGCCTGGACGTCTGGACTAGCACGAAATGAGCAGTTCTTC
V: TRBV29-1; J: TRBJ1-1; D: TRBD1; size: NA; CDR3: CSAARQGGEAFF; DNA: TGCAGCGCCGCCCGACAGGGAGGTGAAGCTTTCTTT
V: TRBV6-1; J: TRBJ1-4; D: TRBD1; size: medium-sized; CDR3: CASSEEVGTGVEKLFF; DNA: TGTGCCAGCAGTGAAGAAGTAGGGACAGGGGTGGAAAAACTGTTTTTT
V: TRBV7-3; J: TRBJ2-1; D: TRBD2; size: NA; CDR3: CASSFPLAGVRDEQFF; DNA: TGTGCCAGCAGCTTCCCACTAGCGGGAGTTAGAGATGAGCAGTTCTTC
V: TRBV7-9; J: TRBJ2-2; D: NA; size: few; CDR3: CASVVSQNTGELFF; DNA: TGTGCCAGCGTCGTGTCACAGAACACCGGGGAGCTGTTTTTT
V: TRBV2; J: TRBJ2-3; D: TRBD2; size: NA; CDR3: CASSDLGLEVRDTQYF; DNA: TGTGCCAGCAGCGACCTGGGACTAGAGGTGAGGGATACGCAGTATTTT
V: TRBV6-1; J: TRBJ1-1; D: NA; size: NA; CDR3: CASSGVGGRGPEAFF; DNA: TGTGCCAGCAGTGGAGTCGGGGGGCGCGGGCCTGAAGCTTTCTTT
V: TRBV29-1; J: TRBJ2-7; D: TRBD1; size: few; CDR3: CSAKTGGSYEQYF; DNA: TGCAGCGCCAAGACAGGGGGTTCGTACGAGCAGTACTTC
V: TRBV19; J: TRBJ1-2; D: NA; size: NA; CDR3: CASTEQPGLEYGYTF; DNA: TGTGCCAGTACCGAACAGCCAGGGCTTGAATATGGCTACACCTTC
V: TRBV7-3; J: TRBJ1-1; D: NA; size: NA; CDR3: CASSAQQGTEAFF; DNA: TGTGCCAGCAGCGCACAACAGGGAACTGAAGCCTTCTTT
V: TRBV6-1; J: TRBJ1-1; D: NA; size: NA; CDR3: CASSRRGYTEAFF; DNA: TGTGCCAGCAGTCGCCGGGGATACACTGAAGCTTTCTTT
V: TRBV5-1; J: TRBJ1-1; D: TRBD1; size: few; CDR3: CASSAGQGANTEAFF; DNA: TGCGCCAGCAGCGCGGGACAGGGGGCGAACACTGAAGCTTTCTTT
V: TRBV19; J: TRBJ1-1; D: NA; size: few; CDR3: CASSISPSVNTEAFF; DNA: TGTGCCAGTAGTATTTCCCCCTCGGTGAACACTGAAGCTTTCTTT
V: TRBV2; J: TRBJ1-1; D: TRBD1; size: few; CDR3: CASRKQGAGSTEAFF; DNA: TGTGCCAGCAGGAAACAGGGGGCCGGTAGCACTGAAGCTTTCTTT
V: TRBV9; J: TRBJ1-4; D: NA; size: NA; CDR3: CASSALGGANEKLFF; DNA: TGTGCCAGCAGCGCCCTAGGGGGGGCTAATGAAAAACTGTTTTTT
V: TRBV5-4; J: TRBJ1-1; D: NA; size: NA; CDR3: CASSSYITLGTEAFF; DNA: TGTGCCAGCAGCTCATACATCACACTCGGGACTGAAGCTTTCTTT
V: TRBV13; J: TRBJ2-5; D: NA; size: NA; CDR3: CASSLSGSGQETQYF; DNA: TGTGCCAGCAGCTTAAGTGGGAGTGGGCAGGAGACCCAGTACTTC
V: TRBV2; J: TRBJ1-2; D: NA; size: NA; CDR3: CASSGTGYDGYTF; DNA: TGTGCCAGCAGCGGTACAGGGTACGATGGCTACACCTTC
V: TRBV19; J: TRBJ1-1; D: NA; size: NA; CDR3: CASSYTENTEAFF; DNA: TGTGCCAGTAGCTATACCGAAAACACTGAAGCTTTCTTT
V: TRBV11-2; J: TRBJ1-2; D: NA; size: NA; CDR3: CASSLENREYYGYTF; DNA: TGTGCCAGCAGCTTAGAGAACCGAGAATACTATGGCTACACCTTC
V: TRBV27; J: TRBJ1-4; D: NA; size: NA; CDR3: CASSLRGGEKLFF; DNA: TGTGCCAGCAGTTTACGGGGAGGCGAAAAACTGTTTTTT
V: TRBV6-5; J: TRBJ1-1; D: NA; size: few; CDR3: CASSRTNLPTEAFF; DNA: TGTGCCAGCAGCAGGACTAACCTACCCACTGAAGCTTTCTTT
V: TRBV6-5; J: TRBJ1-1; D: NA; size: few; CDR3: CASSAGPLNTEAFF; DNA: TGTGCCAGCAGTGCAGGGCCCCTGAACACTGAAGCTTTCTTT
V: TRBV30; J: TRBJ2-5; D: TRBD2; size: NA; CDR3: CAWSVGGRGATQYF; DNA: TGTGCCTGGAGTGTTGGCGGGAGGGGAGCGACCCAGTACTTC
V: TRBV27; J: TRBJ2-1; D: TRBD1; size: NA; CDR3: CASSFDRGSYNEQFF; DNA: TGTGCCAGCAGTTTCGACAGGGGCTCGTACAATGAGCAGTTCTTC
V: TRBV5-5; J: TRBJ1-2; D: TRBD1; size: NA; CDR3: CASNQQGARYGYTF; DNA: TGTGCCAGCAATCAACAGGGGGCGCGGTATGGCTACACCTTC
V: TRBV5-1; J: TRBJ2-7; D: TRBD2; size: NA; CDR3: CASSRAPGLAGESYEQYF; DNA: TGCGCCAGCAGCCGAGCGCCGGGACTAGCGGGGGAATCCTACGAGCAGTACTTC
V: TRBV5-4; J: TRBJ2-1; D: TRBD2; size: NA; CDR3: CASSLVSGGYNEQFF; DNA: TGTGCCAGCAGCTTGGTTAGCGGGGGGTACAATGAGCAGTTCTTC
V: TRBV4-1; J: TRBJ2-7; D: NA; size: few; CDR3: CASSLSFTYEQYF; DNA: TGCGCCAGCAGCCTATCGTTTACCTACGAGCAGTACTTC
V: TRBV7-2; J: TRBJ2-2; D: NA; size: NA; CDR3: CASSLVLMANTGELFF; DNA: TGTGCCAGCAGCTTAGTACTAATGGCTAACACCGGGGAGCTGTTTTTT
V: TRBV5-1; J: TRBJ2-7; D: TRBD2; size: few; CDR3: CASSPIAGGGEQYF; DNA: TGCGCCAGCAGCCCTATAGCGGGAGGGGGCGAGCAGTACTTC
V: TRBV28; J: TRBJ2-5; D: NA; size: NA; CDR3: CASRSRQPQETQYF; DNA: TGTGCCAGCAGATCTAGACAGCCCCAAGAGACCCAGTACTTC
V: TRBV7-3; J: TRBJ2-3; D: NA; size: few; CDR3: CASSLAGLFTDTQYF; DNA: TGTGCCAGCAGCTTAGCCGGACTATTCACAGATACGCAGTATTTT
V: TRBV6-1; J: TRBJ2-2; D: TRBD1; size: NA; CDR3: CASTKDRVGSGELFF; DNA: TGTGCCAGCACCAAGGACAGGGTAGGATCCGGGGAGCTGTTTTTT
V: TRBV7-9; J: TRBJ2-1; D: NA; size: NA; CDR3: CASSPGRLANNEQFF; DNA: TGTGCCAGCAGCCCTGGACGGCTAGCGAACAATGAGCAGTTCTTC
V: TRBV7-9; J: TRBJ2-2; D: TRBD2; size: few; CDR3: CASSPGGGPNTGELFF; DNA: TGTGCCAGCAGCCCCGGCGGGGGACCTAACACCGGGGAGCTGTTTTTT
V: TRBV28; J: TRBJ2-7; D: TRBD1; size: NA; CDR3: CASTPRDRSREQYF; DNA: TGTGCCAGCACCCCCAGGGACAGGTCTCGCGAGCAGTACTTC
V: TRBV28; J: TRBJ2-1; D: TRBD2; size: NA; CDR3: CASSPDLAGGPVTEQFF; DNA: TGTGCCAGCAGTCCGGACCTAGCGGGAGGACCAGTCACTGAGCAGTTCTTC
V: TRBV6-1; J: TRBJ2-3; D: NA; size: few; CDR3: CASSRGEGTDTQYF; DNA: TGTGCCAGCAGTAGGGGGGAGGGAACAGATACGCAGTATTTT
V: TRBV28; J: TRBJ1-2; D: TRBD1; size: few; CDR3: CASSEPSGTGTYGYTF; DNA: TGTGCCAGCAGCGAGCCTTCCGGGACAGGGACCTATGGCTACACCTTC